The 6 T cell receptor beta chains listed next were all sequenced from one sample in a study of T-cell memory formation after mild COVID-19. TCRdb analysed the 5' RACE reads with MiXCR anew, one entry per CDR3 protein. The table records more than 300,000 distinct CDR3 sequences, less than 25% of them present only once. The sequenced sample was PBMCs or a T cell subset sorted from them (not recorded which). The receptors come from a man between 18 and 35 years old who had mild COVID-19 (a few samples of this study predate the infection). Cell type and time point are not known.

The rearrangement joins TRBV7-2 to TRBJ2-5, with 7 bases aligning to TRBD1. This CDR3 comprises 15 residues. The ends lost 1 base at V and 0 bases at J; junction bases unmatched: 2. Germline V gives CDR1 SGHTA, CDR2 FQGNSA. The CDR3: CASSLDRGNQETQYF. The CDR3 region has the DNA TGTGCCAGCAGCTTAGACAGGGGTAACCAAGAGACCCAGTACTTC.

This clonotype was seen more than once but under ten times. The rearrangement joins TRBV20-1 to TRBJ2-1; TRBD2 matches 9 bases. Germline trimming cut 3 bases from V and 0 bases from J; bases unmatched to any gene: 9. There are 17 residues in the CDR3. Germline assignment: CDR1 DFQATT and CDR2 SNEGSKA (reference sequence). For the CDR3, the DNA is TGCAGTGCTAGGTTAGCGGGGGTGTCCAGCTCCTACAATGAGCAGTTCTTC. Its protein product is CSARLAGVSSSYNEQFF.

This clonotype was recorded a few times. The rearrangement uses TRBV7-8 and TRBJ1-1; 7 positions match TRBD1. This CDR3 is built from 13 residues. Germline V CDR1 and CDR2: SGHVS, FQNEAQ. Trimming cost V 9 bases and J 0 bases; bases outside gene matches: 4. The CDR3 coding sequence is TGTGCCAGTTTACAGGGGTTGAACACTGAAGCTTTCTTT. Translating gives CASLQGLNTEAFF.

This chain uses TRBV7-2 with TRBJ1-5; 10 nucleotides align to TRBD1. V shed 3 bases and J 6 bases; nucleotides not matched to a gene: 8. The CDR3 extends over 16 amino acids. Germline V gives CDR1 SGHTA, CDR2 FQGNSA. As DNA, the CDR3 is TGTGCCAGCAGCTTTACCGGGACAGGGGCCGGTCAGCCCCAGCATTTT. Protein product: CASSFTGTGAGQPQHF.

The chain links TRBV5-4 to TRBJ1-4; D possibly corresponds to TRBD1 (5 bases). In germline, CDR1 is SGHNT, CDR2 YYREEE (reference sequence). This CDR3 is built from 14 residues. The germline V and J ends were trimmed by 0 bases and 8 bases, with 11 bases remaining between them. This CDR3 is CASSLGTGLEKLFF. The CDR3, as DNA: TGTGCCAGCAGCTTGGGAACAGGCTTGGAAAAACTGTTTTTT.

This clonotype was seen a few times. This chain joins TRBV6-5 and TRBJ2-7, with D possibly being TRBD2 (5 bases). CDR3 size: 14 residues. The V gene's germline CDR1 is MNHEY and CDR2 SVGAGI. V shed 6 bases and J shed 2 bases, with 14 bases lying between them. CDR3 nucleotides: TGTGCCAGCAGAGCGGTCCGGTTAGCCTACGAGCAGTACTTC. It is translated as CASRAVRLAYEQYF.